Shown below are 10 T cell receptor beta chains from a single sample sequenced in a study of shared clonotypes between healthy human individuals. This table comes from immunoSEQ multiplex PCR, and its TCRdb copy is limited to in-frame clones, with some not included. The data contain over a million clones, 78% of them seen just once; the ten biggest clones take up 0.6% to 0.7%. The sample was memory CD4+ T cells from PBMCs. Subset given: CD45RA-negative fraction. These receptors were collected from a man younger than 35 in good health. Some clones in this sample may be carry-over from other donors' samples.

The CDR3 reads CASSAETGNYGYTF. Here the CDR3 DNA reads TGCGCCAGCAGCGCAGAGACAGGAAACTATGGCTACACCTTC. The chain has TRBV5-1 and TRBJ1-2; TRBD1 is a possible D gene (6 bases). This CDR3 comprises 14 residues. With 4 bases removed from V and 2 bases from J, the gap between germline ends came to 12 bases. CDR1 SGHRS and CDR2 YFSETQ come from the germline V gene.

The table lists this clone with a count of one. The gene calls are TRBV7-8 and TRBJ2-5; 9 bases are a match to TRBD1. This CDR3 comprises 14 residues. J lost 7 bases, V lost 7 bases, and 10 bases had no gene match. Germline V gene sequence: CDR1 SGHVS, CDR2 FQNEAQ. Written as DNA, the CDR3 is TGTGCCAGCAACCCCACAGGGGGCAGGGGGACCCAGTACTTC. It codes for CASNPTGGRGTQYF. Filled out from reference TRBV7-8 and TRBJ2-5, the complete variable domain reads GAGVSQSPRYKVAKRGQDVALRCDPISGHVSLFWYQQALGQGPEFLTYFQNEAQLDKSGLPSDRFFAERPEGSVSTLKIQRTQQEDSAVYLCASNPTGGRGTQYFGPGTRLLVL.

The CDR3 DNA reads TGTGCCAGCAGCAGTACCGGGACCCTTTCCTACGAGCAGTACTTC. The encoded protein is CASSSTGTLSYEQYF. The chain carries TRBV7-2 and TRBJ2-7, with D perhaps TRBD1 or TRBD2 (5 bases each). Germline V gene lookup returns CDR1 SGHTA and CDR2 FQGNSA. The CDR3 loop spans 15 amino acids. V was clipped by 5 bases and J by 1 base, with 15 bases between them.

In this sample, this clone turned up many times. The chain combines TRBV7-2 with TRBJ2-7; D is possibly TRBD2 (5 bases). CDR1 and CDR2 from the germline V gene are SGHTA and FQGNSA. V was shortened by 5 bases and J by 6 bases, with 11 bases between the two germline ends. The CDR3 covers 12 residues. CDR3 nucleotides: TGTGCCAGCAGCCTGGGAGATTTCGAGCAGTACTTC. It specifies CASSLGDFEQYF.

The gene calls are TRBV19 and TRBJ1-5, with 8 bases aligning to TRBD1. The CDR3 is 15 residues long. Germline values: CDR1 LNHDA, CDR2 SQIVND (reference sequence). V shed 5 bases, J shed 3 bases, and the junction held 6 bases outside the gene matches. The CDR3, as DNA: TGTGCCAGTAGTCTACAGGGGGTGGACAATCAGCCCCAGCATTTT. This gives the protein CASSLQGVDNQPQHF.

For this clone: A far larger clone is just one base off, so this is likely a read error. The rearrangement links TRBV2 to TRBJ2-7; possibly TRBD1 for D (6 bases). This CDR3 comprises 12 residues. V was trimmed by 7 bases and J by 1 base, leaving 8 bases between them. Germline lookup yields CDR1 SNHLY and CDR2 FYNNEI. The CDR3 protein is CASKDRSYEQYF. The CDR3 DNA reads TGTGCCAGCAAGGACAGATCCTACGAGCAGTACTTC. Complete variable domain (other parts from reference TRBV2 and TRBJ2-7): EPEVTQTPSHQVTQMGQEVILRCVPISNHLYFYWYRQILGQKVEFLVSFYNNEISEKSEIFDDQFSVERPDGSNFTLKIRSTKLEDSAMYFCASKDRSYEQYFGPGTRLTVT.

The chain joins TRBV7-3 to TRBJ2-1, with TRBD1 as a possible D gene (6 bases). V was clipped by 3 bases and J by 2 bases, with 11 bases between them. Germline loops: CDR1 SGHTA, CDR2 FQGTGA. The CDR3 consists of 15 residues. The CDR3 is CASSFLDSPYNEQFF. CDR3 bases: TGTGCCAGCAGCTTCTTGGACAGCCCCTACAATGAGCAGTTCTTC.

The V call is TRBV2, the J call TRBJ2-3; 14 bases are shared with TRBD2. Germline CDR1 reads SNHLY; CDR2 reads FYNNEI. The CDR3 is 16 amino acids. The junction had 9 bases not matched to a gene; V was cut back by 7 bases and J by 6 bases. The CDR3 DNA reads as TGTGCCAGCAATCGACTAGCGGGAGGGGTGGGCGATACGCAGTATTTT. Residues: CASNRLAGGVGDTQYF.

There are a few counts of this clone. This chain links TRBV15 with TRBJ2-7; 8 nucleotides line up with TRBD1. Losses at the gene ends were 3 bases for V and 2 bases for J; bases not matched to a gene: 6. Per the germline V gene, CDR1 is LNHNV and CDR2 is YYDKDF (reference sequence). CDR3 length: 15 residues. The CDR3 here is CATSRSGTGPYEQYF. The DNA of the CDR3 is TGTGCCACCAGCAGGTCCGGGACAGGCCCCTACGAGCAGTACTTC.

About this clone itself: The same CDR3 can be traced to other DNA sequences in this sample. The CDR3 loop reads CASSFYNEQFF. The CDR3 DNA sequence: TGTGCCAGCAGTTTTTACAATGAGCAGTTCTTC. This chain connects TRBV27 to TRBJ2-1; the D is unclear. Between the trimmed V and J ends, which lost 3 bases and 4 bases, there was a span of 1 base. The CDR3 length is 11 residues. Germline V gene sequence: CDR1 MNHEY, CDR2 SMNVEV (reference sequence).